The T cell receptor beta chain described here comes from a study of cytomegalovirus exposure and HLA in healthy donors. The CDR3 is 16 amino acids. PCR was performed using 60 Vbeta and 13 Jbeta primers. Repertoires were generated with immunoSEQ multiplex PCR, while TCRdb's copy carries only in-frame clones and drops some. The profile shows under 150,000 clones, 65% to 85% of them singletons. Sequencing used PBMCs. The receptor's source is a man in his fifties in good health and CMV-seronegative. The chain combines TRBV21-1 with TRBJ1-5; the listed D gene, TRBD1, was not tested against the DNA. TRBV21-1 corresponds to a pseudogene. The CDR3 is CASSTDRAQRNQPQHF. In DNA form, the CDR3 reads TGTGCCAGCAGCACGGACAGGGCCCAGCGCAATCAGCCCCAGCATTTT.